This TCR beta chain came from a study of identical twins. This clonotype was found many times. Its antigen is still unknown. One entry per CDR3 protein results from TCRdb running MiXCR on the 5' RACE reads. The sample has some 710,000 distinct CDR3 sequences, around 6.1% seen once. Trimming pared 7 bases from V and 4 bases from J, leaving 5 bases between. The CDR3 extends over 11 amino acids. Notes on the study in general: Models underpredicted monozygotic twin sharing of out-of-frame TCR alpha.

The sequenced sample was naive T cells sorted from blood. The V call is TRBV12-3 or TRBV12-4, the J call TRBJ1-3; no definite D call. The clonotype was recovered from a man younger than 30 in good health. The CDR3 DNA sequence: TGTGCCAGCAATACAGGAAACACCATATATTTT. This codes for CASNTGNTIYF.